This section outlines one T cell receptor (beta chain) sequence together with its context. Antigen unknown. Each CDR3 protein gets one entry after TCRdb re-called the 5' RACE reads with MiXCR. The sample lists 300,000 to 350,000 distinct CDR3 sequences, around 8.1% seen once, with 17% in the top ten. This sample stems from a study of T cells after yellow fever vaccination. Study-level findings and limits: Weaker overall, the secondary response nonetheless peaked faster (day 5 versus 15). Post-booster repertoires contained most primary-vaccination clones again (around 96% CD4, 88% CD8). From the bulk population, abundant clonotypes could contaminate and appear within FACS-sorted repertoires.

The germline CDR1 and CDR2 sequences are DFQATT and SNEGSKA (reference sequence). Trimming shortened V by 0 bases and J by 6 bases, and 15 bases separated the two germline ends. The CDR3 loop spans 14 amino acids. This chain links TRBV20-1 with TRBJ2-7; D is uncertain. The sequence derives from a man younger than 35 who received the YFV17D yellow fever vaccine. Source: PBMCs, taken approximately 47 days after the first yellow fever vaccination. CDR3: CSARDPNTVPEQYF. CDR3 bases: TGCAGTGCTAGAGACCCCAACACCGTTCCCGAGCAGTACTTC.